This is a list of T cell receptor beta chains from one sample in a study of blood T cell repertoires in COVID-19. Data came from immunoSEQ multiplex PCR; TCRdb stores just in-frame clones and leaves some out. The sample contains about 91,000 clones, about 85% of which appear only once. Input material: peripheral blood. Source of these receptors: a man in his 70s with acute or convalescent COVID-19. The CDR3 runs from the conserved cysteine through the conserved F or W. A D gene is named only where the DNA matches it firmly.

j_call | d_call | v_call | cdr3_aa
TRBJ2-1 | - | TRBV19 | CASSNDRMGFF
TRBJ2-3 | - | TRBV11-2 | CASSRGAILDTQYF
TRBJ2-2 | - | TRBV2 | CASSRQQYGTNTGELFF
TRBJ2-2 | TRBD2 | TRBV5-1 | CASSLPGGPTGELFF
TRBJ2-5 | TRBD2 | TRBV25-1 | CASSLAGEVQETQYF
TRBJ1-2 | TRBD1 | TRBV2 | CASSPGTGGGYTF
TRBJ2-5 | - | TRBV7-9 | CASSTRGGEETQYF
TRBJ1-3 | TRBD1 | TRBV5-1 | CASSRDRPDSGNTIYF
TRBJ2-2 | - | TRBV9 | CASSVSEGQIAGELFF
TRBJ1-2 | TRBD1 | TRBV3-1/TRBV3-2 | CASTTGGSGYGYTF
TRBJ1-3 | TRBD1 | TRBV30 | CAWSGGQSSGNTIYF